These 21 T cell receptor beta chains originate from one sample sequenced in a study of control samples from healthy donors and cancer patients. The data were produced by immunoSEQ multiplex PCR, yet TCRdb's version contains in-frame clones alone and is incomplete. The sample carries over 80,000 clones, around four fifths recorded once. The sample taken for sequencing was blood. The source is a young man in good health.

The chain carries TRBV7-3 and TRBJ2-1; 9 positions agree with TRBD1. Germline V gives CDR1 SGHTA, CDR2 FQGTGA. CDR3 size: 15 residues. J was trimmed by 9 bases and V by 5 bases; bases with no gene match: 11. The CDR3 nucleotides read TGTGCCAGCAGCCTCCGGGACAGGGAGGGGGGTGAGCAGTTCTTC. Protein product: CASSLRDREGGEQFF.

The gene calls are TRBV2 and TRBJ1-2; the match to TRBD1 covers 11 bases. The CDR3 is 15 amino acids. Trimming at V came to 3 bases and at J to 8 bases, leaving 8 bases not matched to a gene. In germline, CDR1 is SNHLY, CDR2 FYNNEI. The CDR3 here is CASSDGDRGTRGYTF. CDR3 in DNA: TGTGCCAGCAGTGACGGGGACAGGGGGACAAGGGGCTACACCTTC.

The chain is built from TRBV10-2 and TRBJ2-7, with D uncertain. The length of the CDR3 is 13 residues. Germline V lookup: CDR1 WSHSY, CDR2 SAAADI. V gave up 10 bases and J gave up 0 bases, with 13 bases separating them. The CDR3 loop is CATRWQSSYEQYF. The CDR3 DNA reads TGCGCCACCCGTTGGCAGAGCTCCTACGAGCAGTACTTC.

The chain employs TRBV30 and TRBJ2-6; D ambiguous. The CDR3 length is 14 residues. Trimming took 2 bases from V and 0 from J, leaving 5 bases between them. In germline, CDR1 is GTSNPN, CDR2 SVGIG (reference sequence). The CDR3 loop reads CAWSLFSGANVLTF. In nucleotides, the CDR3 is TGTGCCTGGAGTCTTTTCTCTGGGGCCAACGTCCTGACTTTC.

This clone was seen a single time. The gene calls are TRBV20-1 and TRBJ2-7; D possibly corresponds to TRBD1 (5 bases). Germline lookup yields CDR1 DFQATT and CDR2 SNEGSKA (reference sequence). This CDR3 spans 11 amino acids. V was cut by 5 bases and J by 5 bases, with 10 bases left in between. This CDR3 is CSAVRVHEQYF. Here the CDR3 DNA reads TGCAGTGCTGTCAGGGTTCACGAGCAGTACTTC.

This chain links TRBV6-1 with TRBJ1-6, with TRBD1 identical over 11 bases. Per germline, CDR1 MNHNS and CDR2 SASEGT. Trimming removed 3 bases from V and 9 bases from J; junction bases left unmatched: 1. CDR3 length: 14 residues. The CDR3 sequence: CASSEGQGGSPLHF. The CDR3 region has the DNA TGTGCCAGCAGTGAGGGACAGGGGGGTTCACCCCTCCACTTT.

The chain has TRBV7-2 and TRBJ1-1; D remains ambiguous. This CDR3 spans 15 amino acids. V was pared by 1 base and J by 1 base, with 10 bases between. Germline CDR1 and CDR2: SGHTA and FQGNSA. The CDR3 DNA reads as TGTGCCAGCAGCTTAGTTGGTGGGGAGAACACTGAAGCTTTCTTT. Its protein product is CASSLVGGENTEAFF.

The chain recombines TRBV29-1 with TRBJ1-2; TRBD1 agrees at 7 bases. Germline CDR1 reads SQVTM; CDR2 reads ANQGSEA. The CDR3 has 12 amino acids. V lost 6 bases to trimming and J lost 4 bases; unmatched junction nucleotides: 5. The CDR3 sequence: CSVNRGTYGYTF. The CDR3 nucleotides read TGCAGCGTGAACAGGGGAACCTATGGCTACACCTTC.

The chain links TRBV28 to TRBJ1-2, with D uncertain. Trimming shortened V by 9 bases and J by 3 bases, and 8 bases separated the two germline ends. CDR3 length: 11 amino acids. From germline, CDR1 is MDHEN and CDR2 SYDVKM. The CDR3 protein is CASQMDYGYTF. The CDR3 DNA sequence: TGTGCCAGTCAAATGGACTATGGCTACACCTTC.

V and J are TRBV7-9 and TRBJ1-1; 7 bases match TRBD1. V shed 1 base and J 7 bases; nucleotides not matched to a gene: 12. Germline loops: CDR1 SEHNR, CDR2 FQNEAQ (reference sequence). The CDR3 contains 16 residues. CDR3 residues: CASSLGGGLSTHEAFF. Written as DNA, the CDR3 is TGTGCCAGCAGCTTAGGAGGGGGCTTATCGACCCATGAAGCTTTCTTT.

V and J are TRBV6-5 and TRBJ2-7; D possibly corresponds to TRBD1 (6 bases). V lost 6 bases, J lost 0 bases, and 15 bases lay in between. CDR1 is MNHEY, CDR2 SVGAGI, per germline. The CDR3 length is 15 residues. CDR3 in amino acids: CASRRDRFYSYEQYF. The CDR3 DNA reads as TGTGCCAGCAGAAGAGACAGGTTCTACTCCTACGAGCAGTACTTC.

The chain uses TRBV6-5 and TRBJ2-7, with 7 positions matching TRBD2. The CDR3 loop spans 16 amino acids. Trimming at V came to 4 bases and at J to 3 bases, leaving 12 bases not matched to a gene. CDR1 is MNHEY and CDR2 is SVGAGI in the germline V gene. The CDR3 spells CASSFGEGRAGYEQYF. CDR3 DNA: TGTGCCAGCAGTTTTGGGGAGGGGAGGGCGGGCTACGAGCAGTACTTC.

The J gene is TRBJ1-1, the V gene TRBV19; 9 bases are a match to TRBD1. The CDR3 runs 13 residues. In germline, CDR1 is LNHDA, CDR2 SQIVND (reference sequence). J gave up 12 bases and V 5 bases, and 10 bases lay outside the gene matches. Written as DNA, the CDR3 is TGTGCCAGTAGTCACCCCCTACAGGGGGCGACTTTCTTT. Translated, it gives CASSHPLQGATFF.

The chain combines TRBV6-5 with TRBJ1-5; D may be TRBD1 (5 bases). Germline V lookup: CDR1 MNHEY, CDR2 SVGAGI. This CDR3 has 14 amino acids. Trimming cost V 5 bases and J 6 bases, with 14 bases left between them. CDR3 in amino acids: CASSRQNWGQPQHF. In DNA, the CDR3 is TGTGCCAGCAGTCGACAGAACTGGGGTCAGCCCCAGCATTTT.

This chain links TRBV2 with TRBJ2-1, with 8 positions matching TRBD1. Germline loops: CDR1 SNHLY, CDR2 FYNNEI. CDR3 size: 14 residues. The trim removed 6 bases at V and 4 bases at J, leaving 5 bases unmatched. CDR3 DNA: TGTGCCAGCAGCGGACAGGGAAGGTACAATGAGCAGTTCTTC. This translates into CASSGQGRYNEQFF.

V and J are TRBV5-1 and TRBJ2-7; 8 nucleotides align to TRBD1. The length of the CDR3 is 15 residues. After removal of 2 bases from V and 3 bases from J, the junction contained 7 bases not matched to a gene. Germline V CDR1 and CDR2: SGHRS, YFSETQ. The CDR3 bases are TGCGCCAGCAGCTTCGGTGGGACAGGCTACTACGAGCAGTACTTC. This gives the protein CASSFGGTGYYEQYF.

This clone was counted a single time. This chain uses TRBV29-1 with TRBJ2-3; 9 positions match TRBD2. Germline loops: CDR1 SQVTM, CDR2 ANQGSEA. V dropped 4 bases and J dropped 8; count of bases not matched to a gene: 7. The length of the CDR3 is 13 residues. In nucleotides, the CDR3 is TGCAGCGTTGTGACGCGGGAGGGAGTTACGCAGTATTTT. The encoded protein is CSVVTREGVTQYF.

V gene TRBV21-1 combines with J gene TRBJ1-4. TRBV21-1 is given as a pseudogene. The CDR3 totals 15 residues. CDR3 sequence: CASSAGGGLNEKLFF. In DNA form, the CDR3 reads TGTGCCAGCAGCGCAGGGGGGGGCCTTAATGAAAAACTGTTTTTT.

The rearrangement uses TRBV29-1 and TRBJ1-1, with D unresolved. V was shortened by 4 bases and J by 3 bases, with 9 bases between the two germline ends. This CDR3 contains 12 residues. Germline CDR1 SQVTM, CDR2 ANQGSEA. CDR3 bases: TGCAGCGTTGCCGGCCAGCACACTGAAGCTTTCTTT. This sequence encodes CSVAGQHTEAFF.

V is TRBV5-1 and J is TRBJ1-4; D is unresolved. Deletions cut 3 bases from V and 7 bases from J, with 16 bases between. Per the germline V gene, CDR1 is SGHRS and CDR2 is YFSETQ. CDR3 length: 15 amino acids. DNA for the CDR3: TGCGCCAGCAGCTCCGGAGGTGGAGGTGGTGAAAAACTGTTTTTT. Protein product: CASSSGGGGGEKLFF.

The chain combines TRBV24-1 with TRBJ1-2; D is unresolved. Germline CDR1 KGHDR, CDR2 SFDVKD. The CDR3 loop spans 14 amino acids. V was pared by 4 bases and J by 4 bases, with 12 bases between. The CDR3 DNA reads as TGTGCCACCAGTGACCAGGACCGGGCCTATGGCTACACCTTC. It codes for CATSDQDRAYGYTF.